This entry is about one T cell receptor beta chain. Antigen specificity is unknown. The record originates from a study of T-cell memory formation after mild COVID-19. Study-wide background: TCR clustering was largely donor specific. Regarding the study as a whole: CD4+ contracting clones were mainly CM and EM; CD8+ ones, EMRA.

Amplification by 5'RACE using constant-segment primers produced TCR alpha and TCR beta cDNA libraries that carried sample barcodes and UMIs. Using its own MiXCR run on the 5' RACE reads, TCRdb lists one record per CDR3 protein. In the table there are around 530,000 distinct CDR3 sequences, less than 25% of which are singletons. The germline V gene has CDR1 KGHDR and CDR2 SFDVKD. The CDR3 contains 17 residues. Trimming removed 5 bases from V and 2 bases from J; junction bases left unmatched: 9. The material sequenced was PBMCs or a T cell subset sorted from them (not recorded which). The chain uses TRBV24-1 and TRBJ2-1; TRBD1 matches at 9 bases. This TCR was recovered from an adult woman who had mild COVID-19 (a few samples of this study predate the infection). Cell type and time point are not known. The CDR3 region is CATSATGTGLPYNEQFF. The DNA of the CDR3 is TGTGCCACCAGTGCCACGGGGACAGGGCTGCCCTACAATGAGCAGTTCTTC.